This is a list of T cell receptor beta chains from one sample in a study of blood T cell repertoires in COVID-19. Here immunoSEQ multiplex PCR was the method, and the copy in TCRdb shows in-frame clones only, minus some. The profile shows 150,000 to 200,000 clones, about 80% of them singletons. Sequencing input: peripheral blood. The receptors originated from a human donor with acute or convalescent COVID-19. The donor label of this sample is uncertain. Both conserved end residues are part of each CDR3. D genes are given only for firm matches. Clone size is shown for a subset of rows, as once, few, many or a class of expanded clone.

d_gene: NA
j_gene: TRBJ2-7
v_gene: TRBV3-1/TRBV3-2
abundance: NA
CDR3aa: CASSHGTTFRNEQYF
CDR3nt: TGTGCCAGCAGCCACGGGACAACCTTTCGGAACGAGCAGTACTTC

d_gene: NA
j_gene: TRBJ2-3
v_gene: TRBV30
abundance: NA
CDR3aa: CACDRSRGDTQYF
CDR3nt: TGTGCCTGCGACAGGTCAAGGGGAGATACGCAGTATTTT

d_gene: NA
j_gene: TRBJ1-2
v_gene: TRBV3-1/TRBV3-2
abundance: NA
CDR3aa: CASSQDYGGGYTF
CDR3nt: TGTGCCAGCAGCCAAGACTACGGGGGTGGCTACACCTTC

d_gene: NA
j_gene: TRBJ1-6
v_gene: TRBV4-1
abundance: once
CDR3aa: CASSLEGVNSPLHF
CDR3nt: TGCGCCAGCAGCCTCGAAGGGGTGAATTCACCCCTCCACTTT

d_gene: NA
j_gene: TRBJ2-7
v_gene: TRBV7-8
abundance: NA
CDR3aa: CASSLEAGVYEQYF
CDR3nt: TGTGCCAGCAGCTTAGAAGCAGGGGTTTACGAGCAGTACTTC

d_gene: NA
j_gene: TRBJ1-1
v_gene: TRBV5-1
abundance: NA
CDR3aa: CASSLDAGNTEAFF
CDR3nt: TGCGCCAGCAGCTTGGATGCGGGGAACACTGAAGCTTTCTTT

d_gene: NA
j_gene: TRBJ1-5
v_gene: TRBV19
abundance: NA
CDR3aa: CASSIEAGSGQPQHF
CDR3nt: TGTGCCAGTAGTATAGAGGCGGGATCCGGTCAGCCCCAGCATTTT

d_gene: TRBD1
j_gene: TRBJ1-1
v_gene: TRBV19
abundance: NA
CDR3aa: CASSDRGSYTEAFF
CDR3nt: TGTGCCAGTAGCGACAGGGGCAGTTACACTGAAGCTTTCTTT

d_gene: TRBD2
j_gene: TRBJ2-5
v_gene: TRBV11-3
abundance: NA
CDR3aa: CASSQTSGGTERQYF
CDR3nt: TGTGCCAGCAGCCAGACTAGCGGGGGGACTGAACGTCAGTACTTC

d_gene: NA
j_gene: TRBJ2-6
v_gene: TRBV15
abundance: NA
CDR3aa: CATSRAGGANVLTF
CDR3nt: TGTGCCACCAGCAGAGCGGGGGGGGCCAACGTCCTGACTTTC

d_gene: NA
j_gene: TRBJ1-2
v_gene: TRBV7-2
abundance: NA
CDR3aa: CASSLATSGGRNGYTF
CDR3nt: TGTGCCAGCAGCTTAGCTACTTCCGGGGGGAGGAATGGCTACACCTTC